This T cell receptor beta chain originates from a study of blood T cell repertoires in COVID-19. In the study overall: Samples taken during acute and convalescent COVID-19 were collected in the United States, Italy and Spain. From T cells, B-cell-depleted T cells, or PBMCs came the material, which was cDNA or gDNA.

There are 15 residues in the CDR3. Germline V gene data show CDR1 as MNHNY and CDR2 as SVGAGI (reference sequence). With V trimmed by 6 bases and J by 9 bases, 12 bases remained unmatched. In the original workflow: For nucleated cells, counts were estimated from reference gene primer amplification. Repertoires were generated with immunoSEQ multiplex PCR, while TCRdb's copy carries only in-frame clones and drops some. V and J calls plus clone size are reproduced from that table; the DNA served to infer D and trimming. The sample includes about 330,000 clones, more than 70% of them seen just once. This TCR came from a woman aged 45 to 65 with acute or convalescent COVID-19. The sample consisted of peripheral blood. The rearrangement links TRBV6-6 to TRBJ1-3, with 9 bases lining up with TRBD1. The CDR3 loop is CASRAQGAVRGTIYF. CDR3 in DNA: TGTGCCAGCAGAGCACAGGGGGCAGTCCGGGGCACCATATATTTT.